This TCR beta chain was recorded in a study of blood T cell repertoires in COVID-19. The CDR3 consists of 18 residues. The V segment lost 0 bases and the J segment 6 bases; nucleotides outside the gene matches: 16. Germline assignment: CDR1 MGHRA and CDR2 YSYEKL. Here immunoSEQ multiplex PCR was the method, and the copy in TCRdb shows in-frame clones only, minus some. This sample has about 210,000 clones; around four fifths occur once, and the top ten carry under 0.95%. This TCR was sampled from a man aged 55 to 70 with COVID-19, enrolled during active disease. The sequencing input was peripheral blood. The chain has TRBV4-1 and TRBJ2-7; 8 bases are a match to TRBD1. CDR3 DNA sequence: TGCGCCAGCAGCCAAGATCCCCATTTCAGGGGGCGAGTTTGCGAGCAGTACTTC. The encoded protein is CASSQDPHFRGRVCEQYF.